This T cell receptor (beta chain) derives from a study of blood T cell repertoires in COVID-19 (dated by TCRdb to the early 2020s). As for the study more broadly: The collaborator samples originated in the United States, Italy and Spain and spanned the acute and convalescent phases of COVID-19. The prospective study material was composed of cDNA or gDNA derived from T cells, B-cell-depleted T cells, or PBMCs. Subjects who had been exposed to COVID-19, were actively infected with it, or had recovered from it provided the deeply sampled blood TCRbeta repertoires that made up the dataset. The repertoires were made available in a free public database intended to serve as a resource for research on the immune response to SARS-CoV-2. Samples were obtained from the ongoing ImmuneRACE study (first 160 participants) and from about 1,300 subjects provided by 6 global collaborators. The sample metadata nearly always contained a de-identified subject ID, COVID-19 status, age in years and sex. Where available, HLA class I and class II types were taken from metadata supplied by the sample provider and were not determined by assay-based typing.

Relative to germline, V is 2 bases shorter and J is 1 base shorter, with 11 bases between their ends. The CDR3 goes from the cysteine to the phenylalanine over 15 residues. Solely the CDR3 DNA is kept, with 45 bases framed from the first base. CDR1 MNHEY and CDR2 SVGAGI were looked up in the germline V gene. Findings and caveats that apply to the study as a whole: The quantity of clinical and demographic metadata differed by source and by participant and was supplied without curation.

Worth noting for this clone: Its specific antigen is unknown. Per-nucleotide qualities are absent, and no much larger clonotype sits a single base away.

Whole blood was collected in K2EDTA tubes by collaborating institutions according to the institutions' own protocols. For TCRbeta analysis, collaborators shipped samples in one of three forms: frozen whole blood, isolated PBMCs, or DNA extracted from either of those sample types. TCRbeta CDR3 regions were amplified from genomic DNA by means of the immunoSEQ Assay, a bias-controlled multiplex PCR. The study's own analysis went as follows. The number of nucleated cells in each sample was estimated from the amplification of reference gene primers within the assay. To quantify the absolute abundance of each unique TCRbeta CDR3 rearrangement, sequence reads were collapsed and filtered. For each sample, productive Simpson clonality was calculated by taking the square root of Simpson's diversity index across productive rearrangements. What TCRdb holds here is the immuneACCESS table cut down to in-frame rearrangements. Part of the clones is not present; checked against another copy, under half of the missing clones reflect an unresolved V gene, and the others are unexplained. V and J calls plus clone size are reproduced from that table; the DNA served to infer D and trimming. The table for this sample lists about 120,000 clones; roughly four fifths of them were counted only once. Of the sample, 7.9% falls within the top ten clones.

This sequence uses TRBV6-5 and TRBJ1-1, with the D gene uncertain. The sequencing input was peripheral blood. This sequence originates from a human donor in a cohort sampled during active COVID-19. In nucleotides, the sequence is TGTGCCAGCAGTTACGGGTGGGGAGGGAACACTGAAGCTTTCTTT. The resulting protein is CASSYGWGGNTEAFF.